This T cell receptor (beta chain) originates from a study of shared clonotypes between healthy human individuals. The data were produced by immunoSEQ multiplex PCR, yet TCRdb's version contains in-frame clones alone and is incomplete. There are a few million clones in the sample; roughly 92% occur only once, and around 0.4% lies in the top ten. The CDR3 has 14 amino acids. V was clipped by 5 bases and J by 5 bases, with 15 bases between them. From germline, CDR1 is MDHEN and CDR2 SYDVKM. This clone was counted once. This rearrangement joins TRBV28 to TRBJ1-2, with D uncertain. The TCR was taken from a man aged 18 to 30 in good health. Some clones in this sample may be carry-over from other donors' samples. Sequencing was performed on naive CD4+ T cells from PBMCs. Subset of the sample: CD45RA+ positively selected. Here the CDR3 DNA reads TGTGCCAGCAGTAGTAGGAGGGTAGGATATGGCTACACCTTC. Protein product: CASSSRRVGYGYTF.